These T cell receptor beta chains were read from a single sample in a study of T-cell reconstitution after alpha-beta-depleted transplantation in children. MiXCR, applied by TCRdb to the PCR reads, yields one record per CDR3 protein. This sample has around 140,000 distinct CDR3 sequences; 8.8% occur once, and the top ten carry 15% to 20%. The material sequenced was PBMCs, mostly from graft donor cells, taken 180 days after TCRalphabeta/CD19-depleted stem cell transplant. The source is a female patient younger than 10 who had a stem cell transplant for congenital amegakaryocytic thrombocytopenia, so the T cells may come from the graft donor. CDR3s include the opening cysteine and the closing phenylalanine or tryptophan. A D gene is named only where the DNA matches it firmly. The size entry is marked missing in some rows and otherwise reads once, few, many or a size class.

cdr3_length: 15; clone_size: -; d_call: TRBD2; v_call: TRBV11-2; j_call: TRBJ2-1; cdr3_aa: CASIWETSGYNKQFF; cdr3_nt: TGTGCCAGCATCTGGGAGACTAGCGGTTACAATAAGCAGTTCTTC
cdr3_length: 14; clone_size: many; d_call: -; v_call: TRBV28; j_call: TRBJ2-7; cdr3_aa: CASNPAGNPGEQYF; cdr3_nt: TGTGCCAGCAATCCGGCAGGGAATCCGGGCGAGCAGTACTTC
cdr3_length: 15; clone_size: once; d_call: -; v_call: TRBV12-3/TRBV12-4; j_call: TRBJ1-2; cdr3_aa: CASSSRDGVSYGYTF; cdr3_nt: TGTGCCAGCAGCAGCCGGGACGGGGTTAGCTATGGCTACACCTTC
cdr3_length: 15; clone_size: -; d_call: TRBD2; v_call: TRBV7-2; j_call: TRBJ2-2; cdr3_aa: CASSLRTSSTGELFF; cdr3_nt: TGTGCCAGCAGCTTGAGGACTAGCAGCACCGGGGAGCTGTTTTTT
cdr3_length: 15; clone_size: -; d_call: -; v_call: TRBV12-3/TRBV12-4; j_call: TRBJ1-3; cdr3_aa: CASSLVGDSGNTIYF; cdr3_nt: TGTGCCAGCAGTTTAGTGGGGGACTCTGGAAACACCATATATTTT
cdr3_length: 14; clone_size: many; d_call: TRBD1; v_call: TRBV29-1; j_call: TRBJ2-1; cdr3_aa: CSVETGGSYNEQFF; cdr3_nt: TGCAGCGTTGAGACAGGGGGCTCCTACAATGAGCAGTTCTTC
cdr3_length: 14; clone_size: -; d_call: -; v_call: TRBV20-1; j_call: TRBJ2-7; cdr3_aa: CSADDRANYYEQYF; cdr3_nt: TGCAGTGCTGATGACCGGGCCAACTACTACGAGCAGTACTTC
cdr3_length: 15; clone_size: few; d_call: TRBD2; v_call: TRBV5-1; j_call: TRBJ2-3; cdr3_aa: CASSGRTSDTDTQYF; cdr3_nt: TGCGCCAGCAGCGGACGGACTAGCGACACAGATACGCAGTATTTT
cdr3_length: 14; clone_size: -; d_call: -; v_call: TRBV5-4; j_call: TRBJ1-2; cdr3_aa: CASSFARFNYGYTF; cdr3_nt: TGTGCCAGCAGCTTCGCCAGGTTTAACTATGGCTACACCTTC
cdr3_length: 14; clone_size: many; d_call: -; v_call: TRBV20-1; j_call: TRBJ1-4; cdr3_aa: CSARTGTKGEKLFF; cdr3_nt: TGCAGTGCTAGAACCGGAACAAAAGGGGAAAAACTGTTTTTT
cdr3_length: 14; clone_size: many; d_call: TRBD2; v_call: TRBV5-1; j_call: TRBJ2-1; cdr3_aa: CASRGLAGVNEQFF; cdr3_nt: TGCGCCAGCAGAGGACTAGCGGGAGTCAATGAGCAGTTCTTC
cdr3_length: 12; clone_size: many; d_call: -; v_call: TRBV21-1; j_call: TRBJ2-7; cdr3_aa: CASRIHTYEQYF; cdr3_nt: TGTGCCAGCAGGATTCACACCTACGAGCAGTACTTC
cdr3_length: 19; clone_size: many; d_call: TRBD1; v_call: TRBV6-5; j_call: TRBJ1-6; cdr3_aa: CASSYVQGEAGSYNSPLHF; cdr3_nt: TGTGCCAGCAGTTACGTCCAGGGGGAAGCAGGTTCCTATAATTCACCCCTCCACTTT
cdr3_length: 15; clone_size: -; d_call: TRBD2; v_call: TRBV6-1; j_call: TRBJ2-1; cdr3_aa: CASSGLAGSNNEQFF; cdr3_nt: TGTGCCAGCAGTGGACTAGCGGGGAGCAACAATGAGCAGTTCTTC
cdr3_length: 13; clone_size: many; d_call: -; v_call: TRBV28; j_call: TRBJ1-1; cdr3_aa: CASSRGRGTEAFF; cdr3_nt: TGTGCCAGCAGCCGGGGACGCGGTACTGAAGCTTTCTTT
cdr3_length: 13; clone_size: -; d_call: -; v_call: TRBV6-2/TRBV6-3; j_call: TRBJ2-7; cdr3_aa: CASSYSSSYEQYF; cdr3_nt: TGTGCCAGCAGTTACTCGAGTTCCTACGAGCAGTACTTC
cdr3_length: 15; clone_size: many; d_call: TRBD1; v_call: TRBV5-1; j_call: TRBJ1-2; cdr3_aa: CASSSGDRAQGGYTF; cdr3_nt: TGCGCCAGCAGCTCCGGGGACAGGGCTCAAGGAGGCTACACCTTC
cdr3_length: 14; clone_size: many; d_call: -; v_call: TRBV7-8; j_call: TRBJ2-1; cdr3_aa: CASSLVSAYNEQFF; cdr3_nt: TGTGCCAGCAGCTTAGTGTCGGCCTACAATGAGCAGTTCTTC
cdr3_length: 17; clone_size: many; d_call: TRBD1; v_call: TRBV7-8; j_call: TRBJ1-5; cdr3_aa: CASSPPGQGAVNQPQHF; cdr3_nt: TGTGCCAGCAGCCCCCCGGGACAGGGGGCTGTGAATCAGCCCCAGCATTTT
cdr3_length: 14; clone_size: many; d_call: TRBD2; v_call: TRBV5-1; j_call: TRBJ2-3; cdr3_aa: CASSPGGLGDTQYF; cdr3_nt: TGCGCCAGCAGCCCGGGAGGTCTTGGGGATACGCAGTATTTT
cdr3_length: 14; clone_size: -; d_call: TRBD2; v_call: TRBV28; j_call: TRBJ2-2; cdr3_aa: CASSLGGGDGELFF; cdr3_nt: TGTGCCAGCAGTTTGGGGGGGGGAGACGGGGAGCTGTTTTTT
cdr3_length: 20; clone_size: -; d_call: TRBD2; v_call: TRBV18; j_call: TRBJ2-5; cdr3_aa: CASSQRSKLAAFLYQETQYF; cdr3_nt: TGTGCCAGCTCCCAGCGTTCGAAGCTAGCGGCCTTCCTGTACCAAGAGACCCAGTACTTC
cdr3_length: 13; clone_size: many; d_call: TRBD1; v_call: TRBV24-1; j_call: TRBJ2-1; cdr3_aa: CATSPQGANEQFF; cdr3_nt: TGTGCCACCAGTCCGCAGGGGGCTAATGAGCAGTTCTTC
cdr3_length: 16; clone_size: -; d_call: -; v_call: TRBV15; j_call: TRBJ2-7; cdr3_aa: CATSRLSGGAPYEQYF; cdr3_nt: TGTGCCACCAGCAGATTGTCGGGCGGAGCCCCTTACGAGCAGTACTTC
cdr3_length: 17; clone_size: -; d_call: -; v_call: TRBV15; j_call: TRBJ2-1; cdr3_aa: CATSEALGTKPYNEQFF; cdr3_nt: TGTGCCACCAGTGAAGCCCTCGGAACTAAACCCTACAATGAGCAGTTCTTC
cdr3_length: 18; clone_size: many; d_call: TRBD2; v_call: TRBV5-1; j_call: TRBJ2-5; cdr3_aa: CASRSGTSGRVIQETQYF; cdr3_nt: TGCGCCAGCAGGTCCGGGACTAGCGGGAGAGTAATACAGGAGACCCAGTACTTC
cdr3_length: 14; clone_size: many; d_call: -; v_call: TRBV28; j_call: TRBJ2-2; cdr3_aa: CASINGGFTGELFF; cdr3_nt: TGTGCCAGCATTAATGGGGGCTTCACCGGGGAGCTGTTTTTT
cdr3_length: 10; clone_size: few; d_call: -; v_call: TRBV20-1; j_call: TRBJ1-1; cdr3_aa: CSARVGKAFF; cdr3_nt: TGCAGTGCTAGAGTGGGAAAGGCTTTCTTT
cdr3_length: 14; clone_size: few; d_call: -; v_call: TRBV20-1; j_call: TRBJ2-2; cdr3_aa: CSARYRDNTGELFF; cdr3_nt: TGCAGTGCTAGGTATCGGGATAACACCGGGGAGCTGTTTTTT
cdr3_length: 18; clone_size: -; d_call: TRBD1; v_call: TRBV11-2; j_call: TRBJ1-1; cdr3_aa: CASSFTGTGGPGGTEAFF; cdr3_nt: TGTGCCAGCAGCTTTACCGGGACAGGGGGCCCGGGGGGCACTGAAGCTTTCTTT